Below are 14 T cell receptor beta chains sequenced from a single sample in a study of T-cell reconstitution after alpha-beta-depleted transplantation in children. Preparing the TCRbeta library involved the use of unique molecular identifiers. One entry per CDR3 protein, called by TCRdb with MiXCR from the PCR reads. The sample lists around 70,000 distinct CDR3 sequences, approximately 11% seen once, with 13% in the top ten. The sequencing used PBMCs, collected before TCRalphabeta/CD19-depleted stem cell transplant. The source is a boy between 10 and 17 years old with acute myeloid leukemia, due to receive a stem cell transplant.

With regard to this clonotype: Just one base apart from a much larger clone, this may be a read error. This chain connects TRBV20-1 to TRBJ1-5; D is unclear. The length of the CDR3 is 15 residues. Germline loops: CDR1 DFQATT, CDR2 SNEGSKA (reference sequence). V was cut by 3 bases and J by 5 bases, with 17 bases left in between. In DNA, the CDR3 is TGCAGTGCTAGTGTCACTGGGAGGGAGGATCAGCCCCAGCATTTT. Its translation: CSASVTGREDQPQHF.

In its sample, this clonotype was seen many times. The chain recombines TRBV7-3 with TRBJ1-1; D uncertain. The CDR3 runs to 13 residues. Trimming pared 5 bases from V and 4 bases from J, leaving 11 bases between. CDR1 is SGHTA and CDR2 is FQGTGA in the germline V gene. CDR3 in amino acids: CASSHSVGTEAFF. As DNA, the CDR3 is TGTGCCAGCAGCCACTCGGTGGGCACTGAAGCTTTCTTT.

This clonotype was detected ten times or more. This chain links TRBV20-1 with TRBJ2-4; D ambiguous. Per the germline V gene, CDR1 is DFQATT and CDR2 is SNEGSKA (reference sequence). This CDR3 region has 13 residues. The germline V and J ends were trimmed by 3 bases and 6 bases, with 12 bases remaining between them. The chain's CDR3 is CSASRAPRNIQYF. The CDR3 nucleotides read TGCAGTGCTAGCCGGGCCCCCCGAAACATTCAGTACTTC.

This clonotype was counted ten times or more. V and J are TRBV27 and TRBJ2-1; no definite D call. Trimming took 9 bases from V and 7 from J, leaving 16 bases between them. CDR3 size: 13 residues. Germline CDR1 reads MNHEY; CDR2 reads SMNVEV (reference sequence). CDR3 sequence (DNA): TGTGCCAGTACCCCATCAGAAAGGAATGAGCAGTTCTTC. This gives the protein CASTPSERNEQFF.

This clonotype was observed many times. The rearrangement links TRBV5-1 to TRBJ2-5; D may be TRBD1 or TRBD2 (5 bases each). Trimming removed 4 bases from V and 0 bases from J, with 13 bases in between. The CDR3 is 15 amino acids. The germline V gene encodes CDR1 SGHRS and CDR2 YFSETQ. CDR3 amino acids: CASSTGPNYQETQYF. Here the CDR3 DNA reads TGCGCCAGCAGCACGGGACCAAATTACCAAGAGACCCAGTACTTC. Supplemented by reference TRBV5-1 and TRBJ2-5, the full variable domain reads KAGVTQTPRYLIKTRGQQVTLSCSPISGHRSVSWYQQTPGQGLQFLFEYFSETQRNKGNFPGRFSGRQFSNSRSEMNVSTLELGDSALYLCASSTGPNYQETQYFGPGTRLLVL.

This clonotype was detected many times. The chain recombines TRBV5-1 with TRBJ2-3; D not resolved. V dropped 3 bases and J dropped 2 bases, with 4 bases sitting between them. The CDR3 runs to 12 residues. Germline CDR1 reads SGHRS; CDR2 reads YFSETQ. CDR3 amino acids: CASSYPTDTQYF. CDR3 in DNA: TGCGCCAGCAGCTACCCCACAGATACGCAGTATTTT.

This clonotype was found many times. The chain is built from TRBV15 and TRBJ2-5, with 8 bases identical to TRBD1. Germline V lookup: CDR1 LNHNV, CDR2 YYDKDF (reference sequence). The length of the CDR3 is 16 residues. V gave up 2 bases and J gave up 5 bases; unmatched junction bases: 10. In nucleotides, the CDR3 is TGTGCCACCAGCAGATCTTCGGCAGGGGGCCGTGAGACCCAGTACTTC. Translated, it gives CATSRSSAGGRETQYF.

This clonotype was observed a handful of times. The V gene is TRBV9, the J gene TRBJ2-5, with D hard to call. V gave up 4 bases and J gave up 7 bases, with 17 bases separating them. CDR3 size: 14 residues. Germline CDR1 and CDR2: SGDLS and YYNGEE. In nucleotides, the CDR3 is TGTGCCAGCAGCCCTACCGGACCGGTCGGGACCCAGTACTTC. Translating it yields CASSPTGPVGTQYF.

The table lists this clonotype with many counts. The chain carries TRBV5-1 and TRBJ2-2; 10 nucleotides match TRBD1. The CDR3 loop spans 14 amino acids. The germline gives CDR1 SGHRS, CDR2 YFSETQ. V trimming: 4 bases; J trimming: 6 bases; junction bases outside the gene matches: 3. CDR3 coding DNA: TGCGCCAGCAGCGAGGGACAGGGGCCCGGGGAGCTGTTTTTT. It specifies CASSEGQGPGELFF.

To note about this clonotype: Being one base from a much bigger clone, this may be a read error. The chain employs TRBV11-3 and TRBJ2-1; D gene ambiguous. Germline CDR1 and CDR2: SGHNT and YENEEA. Trimming cost V 1 base and J 9 bases, with 10 bases left between them. This CDR3 is 13 amino acids long. The CDR3 DNA reads as TGTGCCAGCAGCTTAGTGGATGGTGGTGAGCAGTTCTTC. It codes for CASSLVDGGEQFF.

This clonotype appeared many times. V gene TRBV11-1 combines with J gene TRBJ2-1; the D gene is possibly TRBD1 (6 bases). CDR1 SGHAT and CDR2 FQDESV come from the germline V gene (reference sequence). V gave up 6 bases and J gave up 5 bases, with 11 bases separating them. The CDR3 length is 13 residues. The CDR3 is CASRAWGHNEQFF. The CDR3 DNA reads as TGTGCCAGCAGGGCGTGGGGGCACAATGAGCAGTTCTTC.

The chain carries TRBV6-5 and TRBJ2-6; TRBD2 might be the D (5 bases). The V gene lost 3 bases and the J gene lost 2 bases, with 8 bases spanning the gap. The CDR3 covers 15 residues. Germline V CDR1 and CDR2: MNHEY, SVGAGI. For the CDR3, the DNA is TGTGCCAGCAGTTATACGGGGACTGGGGCCAACGTCCTGACTTTC. This gives the protein CASSYTGTGANVLTF.

This clonotype was recorded many times. The chain couples TRBV5-1 to TRBJ2-2; the match to TRBD2 covers 8 bases. CDR3 length: 14 residues. After removal of 9 bases from V and 4 bases from J, the junction contained 8 bases not matched to a gene. CDR1 is SGHRS and CDR2 is YFSETQ in the germline V gene. This CDR3 reads CATKPGGGTGELFF. Written as DNA, the CDR3 is TGCGCCACCAAGCCGGGAGGGGGCACCGGGGAGCTGTTTTTT.

This clonotype was detected ten times or more. The CDR3: CASNEQFF. The CDR3 nucleotides read TGTGCCAGCAATGAGCAGTTCTTC. This chain connects TRBV12-3 or TRBV12-4 to TRBJ2-1; D not resolved. Trimming removed 7 bases at V and 8 bases at J, with 0 bases between. This CDR3 has 8 residues.